Below, one TCR beta chain is given with its context. Sequencing was performed with immunoSEQ multiplex PCR; in TCRdb, only in-frame clones are kept and a portion is missing. The sample records roughly 40,000 clones, roughly nine tenths being singletons. This entry comes from a study of blood T cell repertoires in COVID-19. Turning to the study itself: COVID-19 samples, acute and convalescent, were from the United States, Italy and Spain. PBMCs, B-cell-depleted T cells, or T cells were the source of the cDNA or gDNA that made up the material.

Germline V CDR1 and CDR2: WNHNN, SYGVQD (reference sequence). CDR3 length: 14 residues. Unmatched junction bases numbered 6, after V lost 5 bases and J lost 3 bases. This sequence originates from a man aged 50 to 60 with active COVID-19. The V call is TRBV10-1, the J call TRBJ2-5; TRBD1 aligns across 7 bases. Sample: peripheral blood. The CDR3 is CASSSGTVKETQYF. CDR3 bases: TGCGCCAGCAGTTCCGGGACAGTGAAAGAGACCCAGTACTTC.